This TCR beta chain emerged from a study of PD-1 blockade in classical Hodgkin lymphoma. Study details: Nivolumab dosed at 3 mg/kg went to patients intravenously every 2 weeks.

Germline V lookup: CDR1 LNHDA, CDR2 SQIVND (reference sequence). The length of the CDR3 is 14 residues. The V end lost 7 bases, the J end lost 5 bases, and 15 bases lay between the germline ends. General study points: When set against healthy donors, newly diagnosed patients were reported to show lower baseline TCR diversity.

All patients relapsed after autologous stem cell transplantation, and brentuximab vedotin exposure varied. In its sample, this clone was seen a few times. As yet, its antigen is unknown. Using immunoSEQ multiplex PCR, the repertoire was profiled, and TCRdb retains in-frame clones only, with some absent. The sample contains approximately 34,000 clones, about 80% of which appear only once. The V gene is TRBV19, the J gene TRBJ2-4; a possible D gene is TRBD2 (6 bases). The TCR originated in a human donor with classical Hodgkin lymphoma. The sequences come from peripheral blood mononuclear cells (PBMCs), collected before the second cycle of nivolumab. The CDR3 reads CASTRRGSENIQYF. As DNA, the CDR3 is TGTGCCAGTACCAGGCGGGGCAGCGAAAACATTCAGTACTTC.